A single sample is the source of the 14 T cell receptor beta chains below, sequenced in a study of low-dose radiotherapy and immunotherapy resistance in tumors. The time point denotes: after trial treatment. Treatment in this sample: LDRT plus nivolumab, ipilimumab, low-dose cyclophosphamide and aspirin (RACIN trial). Priming of first-strand cDNA relied on TRAV- and TRBV-specific primers (covering alpha and beta chains). PCR amplification of the TCRs was performed with Phusion for 20 PCR cycles, and it relied on a constant-region primer together with a V-primer adapter. MiXCR, applied by TCRdb to the reads, yields one record per CDR3 protein. The sample contains 65,000 to 85,000 distinct CDR3 sequences, over 15% of which appear only once. The sample in question was PBMCs, obtained after low-dose radiotherapy plus immunotherapy. Every receptor here comes from a male donor with prostate cancer.

This clonotype was recorded many times. This rearrangement joins TRBV29-1 to TRBJ2-6; D not certain. Germline CDR1 reads SQVTM; CDR2 reads ANQGSEA. V was trimmed by 5 bases and J by 3 bases, leaving 8 bases between them. CDR3 length: 13 amino acids. The CDR3 region is CSVTILGANVLTF. CDR3 in DNA: TGCAGCGTTACAATCCTTGGGGCCAACGTCCTGACTTTC.

This clonotype was recorded many times. This sequence joins TRBV18 and TRBJ1-3; maybe TRBD1 (5 bases). The germline V gene encodes CDR1 KGHSH and CDR2 LQKENI. The V end was cut by 6 bases, the J end by 0 bases, with 15 bases between. The CDR3 runs to 16 residues. The CDR3 nucleotides are TGTGCCAGCTCGCCCATACAGGCCAGCTCTGGAAACACCATATATTTT. This encodes CASSPIQASSGNTIYF.

The table lists this clonotype with many counts. The chain has TRBV6-6 and TRBJ2-2; D remains unclear. In germline, CDR1 is MNHNY, CDR2 SVGAGI (reference sequence). With 2 bases removed from V and 4 bases from J, the gap between germline ends came to 5 bases. This CDR3 has 13 residues. The CDR3 region is CASSYLVTGELFF. DNA of the CDR3: TGTGCCAGCAGTTACCTAGTCACCGGGGAGCTGTTTTTT.

The sample holds many counts of this clonotype. This chain connects TRBV20-1 to TRBJ2-1; TRBD2 aligns across 9 bases. The CDR3 is made up of 17 amino acids. Germline CDR1 and CDR2: DFQATT and SNEGSKA (reference sequence). J lost 6 bases, V lost 3 bases, and 15 bases had no gene match. Written as DNA, the CDR3 is TGCAGTGCTAGCGAGGGGGGGGCCGGCGGGAGGGCCAATGAGCAGTTCTTC. Translating gives CSASEGGAGGRANEQFF.

This clonotype occurred many times. The rearrangement links TRBV7-8 to TRBJ2-2; the D gene could be TRBD1 or TRBD2 (6 bases each). The V end was cut by 3 bases, the J end by 2 bases, with 13 bases between. Germline CDR1 SGHVS, CDR2 FQNEAQ. The CDR3 has 16 residues. The DNA of the CDR3 is TGTGCCAGCAGCTTGGGGGGCCGGGTAAACACCGGGGAGCTGTTTTTT. It yields the protein CASSLGGRVNTGELFF.

This clonotype was seen ten or more times. This chain links TRBV6-2 or TRBV6-3 with TRBJ2-7, with 7 bases aligning to TRBD1. The junction had 10 bases not matched to a gene; V was cut back by 2 bases and J by 0 bases. The CDR3 runs 17 residues. Germline V lookup: CDR1 MNHEY, CDR2 SVGEGT. The CDR3: CASSYPTTGTVSYEQYF. The CDR3 nucleotides are TGTGCCAGCAGTTACCCCACAACGGGGACAGTCTCCTACGAGCAGTACTTC.

This clonotype showed up many times. This chain connects TRBV12-3 or TRBV12-4 to TRBJ2-1; 9 nucleotides line up with TRBD1. V lost 6 bases and J lost 6; bases outside the gene matches: 12. The CDR3 consists of 16 residues. This CDR3 reads CASRSTYRQGVNEQFF. The DNA of the CDR3 is TGTGCCAGCAGATCAACTTACCGACAGGGGGTCAATGAGCAGTTCTTC.

This clonotype appeared many times. This rearrangement joins TRBV3-1 to TRBJ2-1; TRBD1 is a possible D gene (6 bases). Germline CDR1 LGHDT, CDR2 YNNKEL (reference sequence). V shed 4 bases and J shed 0 bases, with 13 bases lying between them. The CDR3 loop spans 16 amino acids. CDR3 nucleotide sequence: TGTGCCAGCAGCCGACAGGCCCAAAGCTCCTACAATGAGCAGTTCTTC. Amino acids: CASSRQAQSSYNEQFF.

In this sample, this clonotype turned up many times. The V gene is TRBV20-1, the J gene TRBJ2-1; D might be TRBD1 (5 bases). V gave up 3 bases and J gave up 0 bases, with 12 bases separating them. The CDR3 spans 15 residues. Per the germline V gene, CDR1 is DFQATT and CDR2 is SNEGSKA (reference sequence). CDR3 loop: CSASGHSTSYNEQFF. The CDR3 DNA follows: TGCAGTGCTAGTGGACACAGCACCTCCTACAATGAGCAGTTCTTC.

This clonotype was detected many times. This chain joins TRBV10-3 and TRBJ1-1; 7 bases fit TRBD1. After removal of 6 bases from V and 5 bases from J, the junction contained 9 bases not matched to a gene. The CDR3 length is 14 residues. Germline V gene sequence: CDR1 ENHRY, CDR2 SYGVKD. CDR3 DNA sequence: TGTGCCATCAGGACACAGGGGCGCGGGACTGAAGCTTTCTTT. As protein: CAIRTQGRGTEAFF.

V is TRBV28 and J is TRBJ1-2; possible D gene TRBD1, 5 bases. This CDR3 is 13 amino acids long. Trimming shortened V by 6 bases and J by 4 bases, and 12 bases separated the two germline ends. Germline assignment: CDR1 MDHEN and CDR2 SYDVKM. CDR3 loop: CASSLRDGYGYTF. The CDR3 nucleotides are TGTGCCAGCAGCCTCAGGGACGGCTATGGCTACACCTTC.

This clonotype was observed many times. This rearrangement joins TRBV20-1 to TRBJ1-5, with D unresolved. The ends were cut back, 3 bases at V and 0 bases at J, with 21 bases in the middle. This CDR3 is 18 amino acids long. Germline V gene sequence: CDR1 DFQATT, CDR2 SNEGSKA (reference sequence). CDR3 coding DNA: TGCAGTGCTAGCCGGATCACAGCGGGCCCTTATAGCAATCAGCCCCAGCATTTT. Its translation is CSASRITAGPYSNQPQHF.

This rearrangement joins TRBV9 to TRBJ1-1; D is undetermined. Trimming took 6 bases from V and 1 from J, leaving 10 bases between them. CDR1 is SGDLS, CDR2 YYNGEE, per germline. This CDR3 is 13 amino acids long. The DNA of the CDR3 is TGTGCCAGCATCTTAGCAGGGAACACTGAAGCTTTCTTT. Encoded protein: CASILAGNTEAFF.

In its sample, this clonotype was seen many times. The chain links TRBV12-3 or TRBV12-4 to TRBJ2-3; D not resolved. V was cut by 7 bases and J by 6 bases, with 8 bases left in between. The CDR3 length is 11 residues. CDR3: CASTHTDTQYF. For the CDR3, the DNA is TGTGCCAGCACCCACACGGATACGCAGTATTTT.